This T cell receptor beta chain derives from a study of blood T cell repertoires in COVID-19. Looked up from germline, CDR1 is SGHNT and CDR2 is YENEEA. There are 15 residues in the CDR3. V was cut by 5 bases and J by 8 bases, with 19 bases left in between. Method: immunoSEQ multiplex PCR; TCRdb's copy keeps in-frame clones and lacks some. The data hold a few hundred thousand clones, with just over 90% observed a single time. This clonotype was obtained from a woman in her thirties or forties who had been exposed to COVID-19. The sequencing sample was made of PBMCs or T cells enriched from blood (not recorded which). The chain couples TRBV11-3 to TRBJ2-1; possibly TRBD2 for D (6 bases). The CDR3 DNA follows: TGTGCCAGCAGCATTGGAGGGACTCCTGGGGATGAGCAGTTCTTC. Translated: CASSIGGTPGDEQFF. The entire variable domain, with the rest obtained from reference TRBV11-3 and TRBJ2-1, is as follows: EAGVVQSPRYKIIEKKQPVAFWCNPISGHNTLYWYLQNLGQGPELLIRYENEEAVDDSQLPKDRFSAERLKGVDSTLKIQPAELGDSAVYLCASSIGGTPGDEQFFGPGTRLTVL.